This record looks at one T cell receptor beta chain sequence and its context. Its cognate antigen is unknown. V was clipped by 2 bases and J by 7 bases, with 14 bases between them. The length of the CDR3 is 15 residues. From germline, CDR1 is SNHLY and CDR2 FYNNEI. Method: immunoSEQ multiplex PCR; TCRdb's copy keeps in-frame clones and lacks some. The data show some 1,900,000 clones, over 85% seen once. This entry is derived from a study of shared clonotypes between healthy human individuals. It was CD45RO-negative cells, positively selected for CCR7, that made up naive CD8 cells, with terminally differentiated effector memory CD45RA+ cells excluded. Study-level findings and limits: Despite large depth, rarefaction showed incomplete sorted-subset sequencing. A generally larger estimated richness was seen in naive subsets than in memory subsets. Four donors held about 5% of naive CD4 clonotypes in common. The expectation was that sequencing depth would affect clonotype sharing among donors.

This receptor was identified in a man aged 18 to 30 in good health. The specimen sequenced was naive CD8+ T cells sorted from blood. The chain employs TRBV2 and TRBJ1-4; tentative D call: TRBD1 (5 bases). Here the CDR3 reads CASSESRDRGEKLFF. As DNA, the CDR3 is TGTGCCAGCAGTGAATCCAGGGATCGGGGTGAAAAACTGTTTTTT.